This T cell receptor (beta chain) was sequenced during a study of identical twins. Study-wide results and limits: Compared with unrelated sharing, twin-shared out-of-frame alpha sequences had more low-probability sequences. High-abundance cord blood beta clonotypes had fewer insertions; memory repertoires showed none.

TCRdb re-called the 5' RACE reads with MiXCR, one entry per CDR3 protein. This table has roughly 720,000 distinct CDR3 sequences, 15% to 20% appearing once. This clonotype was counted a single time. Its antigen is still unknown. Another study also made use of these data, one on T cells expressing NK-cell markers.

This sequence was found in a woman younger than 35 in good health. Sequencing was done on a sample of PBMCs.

The chain's CDR3 is CASSGTGSNTEAFF. CDR3 nucleotides: TGCGCCAGCAGCGGGACGGGTTCGAACACTGAAGCTTTCTTT. The chain links TRBV5-1 to TRBJ1-1; TRBD1 is a possible D gene (5 bases). This CDR3 is 14 amino acids long. V lost 4 bases and J lost 1, with 11 bases in between. The germline CDR1 and CDR2 sequences are SGHRS and YFSETQ.